A selection of T cell receptor beta chains follows, all from one sample in a study of shared clonotypes between healthy human individuals. Data came from immunoSEQ multiplex PCR; TCRdb stores just in-frame clones and leaves some out. In the table there are over 2,000,000 clones, 93% of which are singletons. The specimen sequenced was naive CD8+ T cells from PBMCs. These receptors were taken from a man between 18 and 29 years old in good health. Some clones in this sample may be carry-over from other donors' samples. CDR3s include the opening cysteine and the closing phenylalanine or tryptophan. Part of the rows lack a size; the others show once, few, many or a class for expanded clones.

clone_size,j_call,v_call,cdr3_aa
.,TRBJ1-1,TRBV9,CASSPSTGGDTEAFF
.,TRBJ1-1,TRBV5-4,CASSRLGTEAFF
.,TRBJ2-7,TRBV7-3,CASSLTPAPSSYEQYF
.,TRBJ1-6,TRBV9,CASSVAWDTNSPLHF
once,TRBJ2-3,TRBV7-9,CASSSRLAARTDTQYF
.,TRBJ1-1,TRBV5-1,CAGSFGINTEAFF
.,TRBJ2-1,TRBV7-2,CASSLASALYNEQFF
.,TRBJ2-7,TRBV28,CATAAGIMKYF
.,TRBJ2-4,TRBV10-1,CASNQGGIHIQYF
.,TRBJ2-1,TRBV10-1,CASSSGQGRYDEQFF
.,TRBJ2-5,TRBV18,CASSLKRPGLNEETQYF
.,TRBJ2-7,TRBV5-4,CASSTGTSGRAKIKQYF
.,TRBJ2-7,TRBV9,CASSQGYEQYF
.,TRBJ2-7,TRBV11-2,CASSLERSQGGYEQYF
.,TRBJ2-2,TRBV27,CASSLSATGELFF
once,TRBJ1-1,TRBV19,CASSLGGPNTEAFF
.,TRBJ2-7,TRBV4-3,CASSQEQTGTGYEQYF
once,TRBJ2-1,TRBV2,CASSEIPPRHNEQFF
once,TRBJ2-7,TRBV4-1,CASSQDPRRRIYEQYF
.,TRBJ2-7,TRBV5-6,CASSLGLAVYEQYF
.,TRBJ2-1,TRBV27,CASSSGLAGGNEQFF
.,TRBJ2-1,TRBV27,CASSPGGSNEQFF
.,TRBJ1-1,TRBV6-5,CASSPGLNTEAFF
.,TRBJ1-1,TRBV30,CAWSIGGRLNTEAFF
.,TRBJ1-1,TRBV7-9,CASSLGQGVGEAFF
.,TRBJ2-3,TRBV6-1,CASSEAGLFRTDTQYF
.,TRBJ1-2,TRBV11-2,CASSRRGWQGANYGYTF
.,TRBJ2-7,TRBV7-9,CASSPPAGYEQYF
.,TRBJ2-7,TRBV6-1,CASSDLGSRYEQYF
.,TRBJ1-1,TRBV7-8,CASSTRLTNTEAFF
.,TRBJ2-1,TRBV7-9,CASSLVSSGVYNEQFF
.,TRBJ1-1,TRBV7-8,CASSLRGPGVSTEAFF
.,TRBJ2-1,TRBV6-5,CASSYGGHGSYNEQFF
.,TRBJ2-3,TRBV28,CATTRGLDTQYF
few,TRBJ1-2,TRBV5-1,CASSSPGRGYGYTF
.,TRBJ2-7,TRBV2,CASSTSGSSYEQYF
.,TRBJ1-4,TRBV19,CASTEGLRKEKLFF